This is a list of T cell receptor beta chains from one sample in a study of cytomegalovirus exposure and HLA in healthy donors. Using immunoSEQ multiplex PCR, the repertoire was profiled, and TCRdb retains in-frame clones only, with some absent. Found here are about 130,000 clones, around 75% of them singletons; the top ten hold around 3.3%. Source material: PBMCs. Source of these receptors: a woman aged 50 to 60 in good health and CMV-seronegative. Each CDR3 is given with its conserved first and last residue. The order of the fields is D gene, J gene, V gene, clone size, CDR3 protein, CDR3 DNA. The D gene is left open where the match is weak. Clone size, where shown, is once, few, many, or a class for clones that have expanded.

D: TRBD1; J: TRBJ2-2; V: TRBV9; size: -; CDR3: CASSVEGASNTGELFF; DNA: TGTGCCAGCAGCGTAGAGGGGGCATCGAACACCGGGGAGCTGTTTTTT
D: -; J: TRBJ1-5; V: TRBV4-1; size: -; CDR3: CASKPMPTSNQPQHF; DNA: TGCGCCAGCAAACCGATGCCAACAAGCAATCAGCCCCAGCATTTT
D: TRBD1; J: TRBJ1-2; V: TRBV6-5; size: -; CDR3: CASSYGTGGGYTF; DNA: TGTGCCAGCAGTTACGGGACAGGGGGTGGCTACACCTTC
D: -; J: TRBJ1-2; V: TRBV5-4; size: few; CDR3: CASSLGGKGGGYTF; DNA: TGTGCCAGCAGCCTGGGCGGGAAGGGGGGGGGCTACACCTTC
D: TRBD1; J: TRBJ2-1; V: TRBV11-3; size: -; CDR3: CASSPNEAGTGMNNEQFF; DNA: TGTGCCAGCAGCCCAAATGAAGCCGGGACAGGGATGAACAATGAGCAGTTCTTC
D: -; J: TRBJ1-4; V: TRBV4-3; size: -; CDR3: CASSQDYTGIQFF; DNA: TGCGCCAGCAGCCAAGATTATACCGGGATACAGTTTTTT
D: -; J: TRBJ1-2; V: TRBV7-9; size: many; CDR3: CAAPVQAIGGYTF; DNA: TGTGCGGCCCCGGTACAGGCTATCGGCGGCTACACCTTC
D: -; J: TRBJ2-7; V: TRBV27; size: many; CDR3: CASSERDTSYEQYF; DNA: TGTGCCAGCAGTGAGAGGGACACCTCCTACGAGCAGTACTTC
D: TRBD2; J: TRBJ2-5; V: TRBV9; size: -; CDR3: CASSAFSSGGPGETQYF; DNA: TGTGCCAGCAGCGCCTTTTCATCGGGAGGGCCGGGGGAGACCCAGTACTTC
D: -; J: TRBJ2-6; V: TRBV2; size: -; CDR3: CASKQASGANVLTF; DNA: TGTGCCAGCAAACAGGCCTCTGGGGCCAACGTCCTGACTTTC
D: -; J: TRBJ2-5; V: TRBV30; size: -; CDR3: CAWSENQQGGGQETQYF; DNA: TGTGCCTGGAGCGAAAATCAACAGGGCGGAGGACAAGAGACCCAGTACTTC
D: TRBD2; J: TRBJ2-7; V: TRBV6-6; size: -; CDR3: CASTEGGLAVSYEQYF; DNA: TGTGCCAGCACCGAAGGTGGACTAGCGGTCTCCTACGAGCAGTACTTC
D: TRBD2; J: TRBJ2-1; V: TRBV6-5; size: -; CDR3: CASTNELAANNEQFF; DNA: TGTGCCAGCACCAACGAACTAGCGGCGAACAATGAGCAGTTCTTC
D: -; J: TRBJ1-1; V: TRBV5-6; size: -; CDR3: CASSLDSNTEAFF; DNA: TGTGCCAGCAGCTTGGACAGTAACACTGAAGCTTTCTTT
D: -; J: TRBJ2-1; V: TRBV6-1; size: few; CDR3: CASSESRVNEQFF; DNA: TGTGCCAGCAGTGAAAGTCGGGTTAATGAGCAGTTCTTC
D: TRBD1; J: TRBJ2-7; V: TRBV6-6; size: once; CDR3: CASRADRDGEQYF; DNA: TGTGCCAGCAGAGCGGACAGGGACGGCGAGCAGTACTTC
D: TRBD1; J: TRBJ1-2; V: TRBV9; size: -; CDR3: CASSPGQEDGYTF; DNA: TGTGCCAGCAGCCCTGGACAGGAAGATGGCTACACCTTC
D: TRBD2; J: TRBJ2-1; V: TRBV19; size: -; CDR3: CATFIPGLLLF; DNA: TGTGCCACCTTCATCCCGGGACTACTCCTCTTC
D: -; J: TRBJ2-7; V: TRBV28; size: few; CDR3: CASSLFRYRVYEQYF; DNA: TGTGCCAGCAGTTTATTTCGGTACAGGGTCTACGAGCAGTACTTC
D: -; J: TRBJ1-1; V: TRBV6-4; size: -; CDR3: CASSYSGGNTEAFF; DNA: TGTGCCAGCAGTTATTCCGGGGGGAACACTGAAGCTTTCTTT
D: TRBD2; J: TRBJ2-3; V: TRBV11-1; size: -; CDR3: CASRSGPAGEEIFTDTQYF; DNA: TGTGCCAGCCGAAGCGGTCCAGCGGGAGAGGAAATCTTCACAGATACGCAGTATTTT
D: -; J: TRBJ2-7; V: TRBV30; size: few; CDR3: CASHRGTAYEQYF; DNA: TGTGCATCCCACCGGGGGACCGCCTACGAGCAGTACTTC
D: TRBD2; J: TRBJ2-1; V: TRBV6-5; size: -; CDR3: CASSPTSGRAGEQFF; DNA: TGTGCCAGCAGTCCCACTAGCGGGAGGGCCGGTGAGCAGTTCTTC
D: -; J: TRBJ1-1; V: TRBV7-9; size: -; CDR3: CASSPGHRNTEAFF; DNA: TGTGCCAGCAGCCCCGGACACCGGAACACTGAAGCTTTCTTT
D: TRBD1; J: TRBJ1-5; V: TRBV7-2; size: few; CDR3: CASSLSPYRGRGDQPQHF; DNA: TGTGCCAGCAGCTTATCCCCGTACCGCGGCAGGGGGGATCAGCCCCAGCATTTT
D: -; J: TRBJ2-2; V: TRBV7-9; size: -; CDR3: CSSSLISAATGELFF; DNA: TGTTCCAGCAGCTTAATTTCAGCAGCGACCGGGGAGCTGTTTTTT
D: -; J: TRBJ2-5; V: TRBV4-1; size: few; CDR3: CASSQGKVRDQETQYF; DNA: TGCGCCAGCAGCCAAGGAAAAGTCAGGGACCAAGAGACCCAGTACTTC
D: -; J: TRBJ1-1; V: TRBV5-5; size: -; CDR3: CASSLQGWNTEAFF; DNA: TGTGCCAGCAGCTTGCAGGGTTGGAACACTGAAGCTTTCTTT
D: -; J: TRBJ2-1; V: TRBV7-8; size: few; CDR3: CASSPTQGRPYNEQFF; DNA: TGTGCCAGCAGCCCAACTCAGGGGCGTCCCTACAATGAGCAGTTCTTC
D: TRBD1; J: TRBJ1-4; V: TRBV6-6; size: few; CDR3: CASRWDRAEKLFF; DNA: TGTGCCAGCAGATGGGACAGGGCTGAAAAACTGTTTTTT
D: -; J: TRBJ1-5; V: TRBV28; size: few; CDR3: CASTVGGAQGNQPQHF; DNA: TGTGCCAGCACCGTGGGGGGGGCGCAGGGCAATCAGCCCCAGCATTTT
D: TRBD1; J: TRBJ2-3; V: TRBV4-3; size: few; CDR3: CASSQYRGEDTQYF; DNA: TGCGCCAGCAGCCAATACAGGGGGGAGGATACGCAGTATTTT
D: TRBD2; J: TRBJ2-5; V: TRBV5-7; size: -; CDR3: CASSDLSGRSAETQYF; DNA: TGTGCCAGCAGCGACCTCAGCGGGAGATCCGCAGAGACCCAGTACTTC
D: -; J: TRBJ1-2; V: TRBV11-2; size: -; CDR3: CASSLVQDRAYTF; DNA: TGTGCCAGCAGCTTGGTACAGGACAGAGCCTACACCTTC
D: TRBD2; J: TRBJ2-3; V: TRBV13; size: few; CDR3: CASSLWRGGLAGGDTQYF; DNA: TGTGCCAGCAGCTTATGGCGGGGGGGACTAGCGGGTGGAGATACGCAGTATTTT
D: -; J: TRBJ2-3; V: TRBV15; size: -; CDR3: CATSEPPGTDTQYF; DNA: TGTGCCACCAGCGAGCCCCCAGGGACAGATACGCAGTATTTT
D: TRBD2; J: TRBJ2-7; V: TRBV7-2; size: -; CDR3: CASNGRLAGAGEQYF; DNA: TGTGCCAGCAACGGGAGACTAGCGGGAGCTGGCGAGCAGTACTTC
D: TRBD1; J: TRBJ1-5; V: TRBV6-5; size: -; CDR3: CASSRFGQGNQPQHF; DNA: TGTGCCAGCAGTCGATTCGGACAGGGCAATCAGCCCCAGCATTTT
D: TRBD2; J: TRBJ2-3; V: TRBV7-9; size: -; CDR3: CSSSAGLAGHTDTQYF; DNA: TGTTCCAGCAGCGCGGGACTAGCGGGACACACAGATACGCAGTATTTT
D: -; J: TRBJ1-4; V: TRBV27; size: -; CDR3: CASSPYSPGNEKLFF; DNA: TGTGCCAGCAGTCCATACTCCCCTGGTAATGAAAAACTGTTTTTT
D: -; J: TRBJ2-7; V: TRBV9; size: -; CDR3: CASSPGVEQYF; DNA: TGTGCCAGCTCCCCGGGGGTTGAGCAGTACTTC
D: -; J: TRBJ1-5; V: TRBV10-3; size: once; CDR3: CAISGGPGQPQHF; DNA: TGTGCCATCAGTGGGGGGCCGGGTCAGCCCCAGCATTTT
D: -; J: TRBJ1-1; V: TRBV19; size: -; CDR3: CASSIRRRARDTEAFF; DNA: TGTGCCAGTAGTATAAGGAGGAGGGCGAGGGACACTGAAGCTTTCTTT
D: TRBD1; J: TRBJ2-7; V: TRBV5-8; size: -; CDR3: CASSLTGVEQYF; DNA: TGTGCCAGCAGCTTGACAGGGGTCGAGCAGTACTTC
D: -; J: TRBJ1-5; V: TRBV9; size: -; CDR3: CASSVQDNQPQHF; DNA: TGTGCCAGCAGCGTTCAGGACAATCAGCCCCAGCATTTT
D: TRBD1; J: TRBJ2-3; V: TRBV30; size: -; CDR3: CAWRDRGRDTQYF; DNA: TGTGCCTGGAGGGACAGGGGGCGGGATACGCAGTATTTT
D: -; J: TRBJ2-1; V: TRBV6-4; size: -; CDR3: CASSDRSEQQFF; DNA: TGTGCCAGCAGTGACAGAAGCGAACAGCAGTTCTTC
D: -; J: TRBJ2-5; V: TRBV29-1; size: few; CDR3: CSVATGVGGETQYF; DNA: TGCAGCGTGGCTACGGGGGTGGGGGGTGAGACCCAGTACTTC
D: -; J: TRBJ2-7; V: TRBV6-1; size: once; CDR3: CASSDLPGQLYEQYF; DNA: TGTGCCAGCAGTGACCTCCCCGGACAGCTTTACGAGCAGTACTTC
D: TRBD1; J: TRBJ2-2; V: TRBV28; size: -; CDR3: CASFPGGQDLTGELFF; DNA: TGTGCCAGCTTCCCTGGGGGACAGGACCTTACCGGGGAGCTGTTTTTT